The clone carrying this T cell receptor beta chain was seen just once. No antigen is known for it. This specimen belongs to a study of blood T cells in healthy people across ages. Findings and limits, study-wide: Older age went with lower TCR beta diversity per million T cells, in a roughly linear way.

Germline values: CDR1 SGHRS, CDR2 YFSETQ. CDR3 length: 14 amino acids. Trimming cost V 4 bases and J 3 bases, with 13 bases left between them. For the second PCR, which ran for roughly 6 to 12 cycles, a sample-barcoded 5' primer and a J-beta primer mix were used. Each cDNA was tagged by a template-switch adaptor containing 12 random nucleotides. Researchers report that each sample yielded at least 3 million CDR3-containing paired-end reads. From the 5' RACE reads, TCRdb called clonotypes with MiXCR, one entry per CDR3 protein. The data hold roughly 2 million distinct CDR3 sequences, with roughly 52% observed a single time.

The gene calls are TRBV5-1 and TRBJ1-1, with D tentatively TRBD1 (5 bases). The material sequenced was blood. This TCR derives from a woman aged 40 to 49 in good health. This CDR3 reads CASSMGRGDTEAFF. The CDR3 DNA reads TGCGCCAGCAGCATGGGTCGGGGGGACACTGAAGCTTTCTTT.